The sequence of this T cell receptor (beta chain) was determined in a study of regulatory T cells in long-lasting Graves disease. This clonotype was seen repeatedly, ten times or more. Its antigen remains unidentified. Regarding time point: newly diagnosed GD, antithyroid drugs for less than 3 months. Preparation of the TCR library used RNA extracted from PBMCs. The CDR3 is 15 amino acids. The V and J ends lost 9 bases and 0 bases respectively, with 17 bases between them. Germline V gene sequence: CDR1 MNHNS, CDR2 SASEGT. Building the TCR beta libraries relied on iRepertoire HTBI primers, and CDR3 regions underwent Arm-PCR. TCRdb reanalysed the multiplex PCR reads using MiXCR and keeps one entry per CDR3 protein. The sample has roughly 420,000 distinct CDR3 sequences, roughly 15% seen once. Points from the study as a whole: Fewer public clonotypes were shared by new patients (around 990) than by persistent patients (2,741).

These data were also reused for a study on T cells in Graves' hyperthyroidism and ophthalmopathy. From that second work: Orbital computed tomography, thyroid ultrasound, serum thyroxine and TRAb, and clinical symptoms together informed the diagnoses. First-round RT-PCR of the TCR CDR3 relied on the HTBI primer set. Among clonotypes expanded in thyroid above 0.001, most were also found in blood.

The gene calls are TRBV6-1 and TRBJ2-5; D not resolved. The sequencing used peripheral blood mononuclear cells (PBMCs), collected at new diagnosis, from a patient treated with antithyroid drugs. The TCR was taken from a woman in her thirties with Graves disease. This CDR3 reads CASVAEGPHQETQYF. CDR3 DNA: TGTGCCAGTGTCGCTGAAGGGCCTCACCAAGAGACCCAGTACTTC.